The 18 T cell receptor beta chains below all came from one sample that was sequenced in a study of molecular identifiers for immune sequencing clone quantification. TCRdb called the PCR reads again in MiXCR, with one record for every CDR3 protein. Of hundreds of thousands of distinct CDR3 sequences listed, about 21% were seen once; the top ten hold approximately 0.8%. The specimen was naive CD8+ T cells from blood, with Jurkat cell RNA spiked in. Subset: FACS-sorted CD8+CD4-CCR7+CD45RA+ naive T cells. The receptors originated from a human donor in good health. Some libraries in this study had Jurkat cell RNA spiked in.

The chain combines TRBV24-1 with TRBJ1-1; D remains unclear. This CDR3 contains 11 residues. From germline, CDR1 is KGHDR and CDR2 SFDVKD. Trimming stripped 4 bases from V and 11 bases from J, with 10 bases between. CDR3 residues: CATSDGSEAFF. The CDR3, as DNA: TGTGCCACCAGTGACGGATCCGAGGCTTTCTTT.

Ten or more counts support this clonotype. The rearrangement uses TRBV12-3 or TRBV12-4 and TRBJ2-1, with TRBD1 matching 10 bases. V was pared by 2 bases and J by 6 bases, with 10 bases of the junction left unmatched. The length of the CDR3 is 17 residues. The CDR3 DNA reads TGTGCCAGCAGTTTATGGGGGGGGGGGACAGGGGTCAATGAGCAGTTCTTC. This codes for CASSLWGGGTGVNEQFF.

V and J are TRBV6-2 or TRBV6-3 and TRBJ2-2; 10 bases are a match to TRBD2. This CDR3 region has 14 residues. Germline CDR1 reads MNHEY; CDR2 reads SVGEGT. Germline trimming cut 4 bases from V and 6 bases from J; bases unmatched to any gene: 2. The CDR3 sequence is CASSFLAGAGELFF. The CDR3 DNA sequence: TGTGCCAGCAGTTTCCTAGCGGGAGCCGGGGAGCTGTTTTTT.

The chain is built from TRBV6-1 and TRBJ2-7; maybe TRBD1 (5 bases). V lost 8 bases and J 3 bases, leaving 11 bases between the germline ends. The length of the CDR3 is 12 residues. Germline V gives CDR1 MNHNS, CDR2 SASEGT. The CDR3 coding sequence is TGTGCCAGCGCCACGACAGACTACGAGCAGTACTTC. Translated: CASATTDYEQYF.

This clonotype has a handful of counts. A read error is likely, as this CDR3 ends without the conserved phenylalanine or tryptophan. J is TRBJ2-7 and V is TRBV25-1; 8 positions match TRBD2. The CDR3 is made up of 14 amino acids. CDR1 and CDR2 (germline): MGHDK, SYGVNS. Losses at the gene ends were 4 bases for V and 2 bases for J; bases not matched to a gene: 4. The CDR3 nucleotides are TGTGCCAGCAGTGGCCGACTAGCGCCCTACGAGCAGTACCTC. The encoded protein is CASSGRLAPYEQYL.

About this clonotype itself: At one boundary the junction diverges from the germline segment, which might be a read error. The chain carries TRBV7-6 and TRBJ2-3; 10 bases line up with TRBD2. Germline lookup yields CDR1 SGHVS and CDR2 FNYEAQ. The CDR3 consists of 16 residues. CDR3 in amino acids: CASSSLAGVPTDTQYF. DNA for the CDR3: TGCGCCAGCAGCTCCCTAGCGGGAGTACCTACGGATACGCAGTATTTT.

The V call is TRBV24-1, the J call TRBJ2-5; a weak D match, TRBD2 (6 bases). Germline assignment: CDR1 KGHDR and CDR2 SFDVKD. The CDR3 is made up of 15 amino acids. Trimming cost V 9 bases and J 0 bases, with 16 bases left between them. CDR3 nucleotides: TGTGCCACCGGGACGTTAGCGGTAAACCAAGAGACCCAGTACTTC. Residues: CATGTLAVNQETQYF.

V is TRBV4-1 and J is TRBJ1-1, with D possibly TRBD1 on 5 matching bases. CDR3 length: 15 amino acids. The germline V gene encodes CDR1 MGHRA and CDR2 YSYEKL. V lost 1 base and J lost 1, with 10 bases in between. The CDR3 DNA follows: TGCGCCAGCAGCCAAGTGCGGGGGACGAACACTGAAGCTTTCTTT. Amino acids: CASSQVRGTNTEAFF.

This clonotype was counted ten times or more. The chain has TRBV9 and TRBJ1-6, with 7 bases fitting TRBD1. With 0 bases clipped from V and 9 bases from J, the junction kept 15 bases outside the gene matches. The CDR3 consists of 18 residues. Per the germline V gene, CDR1 is SGDLS and CDR2 is YYNGEE. For the CDR3, the DNA is TGTGCCAGCAGCGTAGCCCGGCAGCAGGGACAGTTCGGTTCACCCCTCCACTTT. Its translation: CASSVARQQGQFGSPLHF.

The chain has TRBV12-3 or TRBV12-4 and TRBJ2-2; TRBD1 agrees at 8 bases. The ends lost 6 bases at V and 8 bases at J; junction bases unmatched: 5. The CDR3 is 13 amino acids. This chain's CDR3 is CASRDRGLGELFF. The CDR3, as DNA: TGTGCCAGCAGAGACAGGGGCCTGGGGGAGCTGTTTTTT.

At least ten counts were recorded for this clonotype. The rearrangement links TRBV5-6 to TRBJ2-4, with D possibly being TRBD1 (6 bases). With 0 bases removed from V and 7 bases from J, the gap between germline ends came to 14 bases. CDR3 length: 15 residues. Germline-derived CDR1 and CDR2 are SGHDT and YYEEEE. Written as DNA, the CDR3 is TGTGCCAGCAGCTTGGAGAGGGGGACCCCTAACATTCAGTACTTC. Translating gives CASSLERGTPNIQYF.

A few counts support this clonotype. The rearrangement links TRBV7-9 to TRBJ2-4; 8 bases agree with TRBD2. J gave up 6 bases and V 1 base, and 20 bases lay outside the gene matches. The CDR3 sequence is 20 residues long. Germline CDR1 and CDR2: SEHNR and FQNEAQ (reference sequence). CDR3 in amino acids: CASSLDPPRAGGTYGNIQYF. DNA of the CDR3: TGTGCCAGCAGCTTAGACCCCCCGAGGGCGGGGGGTACCTACGGAAACATTCAGTACTTC.

At least ten counts were recorded for this clonotype. The rearrangement joins TRBV10-2 to TRBJ2-2, with TRBD1 matching over 9 bases. Germline-derived CDR1 and CDR2 are WSHSY and SAAADI. The trim removed 10 bases at V and 5 bases at J, leaving 5 bases unmatched. The CDR3 loop spans 13 amino acids. The CDR3 protein is CATYGTGTGELFF. CDR3 bases: TGCGCCACGTATGGGACAGGGACCGGGGAGCTGTTTTTT.

The chain links TRBV29-1 to TRBJ1-2, with 11 bases identical to TRBD1. This CDR3 is 15 amino acids long. Germline V gene data show CDR1 as SQVTM and CDR2 as ANQGSEA. J lost 4 bases, V lost 4 bases, and 8 bases had no gene match. The CDR3 DNA reads as TGCAGCGTTGTAGATGGACAGGGGGCTGGCTATGGCTACACCTTC. It is translated as CSVVDGQGAGYGYTF.

This clonotype was seen ten or more times. The V and J genes are TRBV11-2 and TRBJ2-3; TRBD2 might be the D (5 bases). This CDR3 is 14 amino acids long. Germline-derived CDR1 and CDR2 are SGHAT and FQNNGV. Deletions cut 0 bases from V and 6 bases from J, with 10 bases between. CDR3 nucleotide sequence: TGTGCCAGCAGCTTAGAGGCCGGCGGGGATACGCAGTATTTT. Residues: CASSLEAGGDTQYF.

This clonotype was seen many times. The chain has TRBV12-3 or TRBV12-4 and TRBJ2-7, with 11 bases aligning to TRBD1. This CDR3 has 14 residues. The V segment lost 9 bases and the J segment 1 base; nucleotides outside the gene matches: 5. The CDR3 nucleotides are TGTGCCAGTGGACAGGGGGCAGCATCCTACGAGCAGTACTTC. It yields the protein CASGQGAASYEQYF.

CDR3 sequence reads: CASSHPGRNLNTGELFF. CDR3 nucleotides: TGTGCCAGCAGCCATCCCGGACGGAACCTGAACACCGGGGAGCTGTTTTTT. V gene TRBV3-1 combines with J gene TRBJ2-2, with no clear D. There are 17 residues in the CDR3. V gave up 3 bases and J gave up 1 base, with 15 bases separating them. Germline V gene data show CDR1 as LGHDT and CDR2 as YNNKEL (reference sequence).

This clonotype was detected many times. V usage is TRBV4-1 and J usage is TRBJ2-1; D is unresolved. The CDR3 is 14 amino acids. Germline lookup yields CDR1 MGHRA and CDR2 YSYEKL. Trimming shortened V by 3 bases and J by 2 bases, and 8 bases separated the two germline ends. In nucleotides, the CDR3 is TGCGCCAGCAGCCAGGGTGGGGCCTACAATGAGCAGTTCTTC. This translates into CASSQGGAYNEQFF.